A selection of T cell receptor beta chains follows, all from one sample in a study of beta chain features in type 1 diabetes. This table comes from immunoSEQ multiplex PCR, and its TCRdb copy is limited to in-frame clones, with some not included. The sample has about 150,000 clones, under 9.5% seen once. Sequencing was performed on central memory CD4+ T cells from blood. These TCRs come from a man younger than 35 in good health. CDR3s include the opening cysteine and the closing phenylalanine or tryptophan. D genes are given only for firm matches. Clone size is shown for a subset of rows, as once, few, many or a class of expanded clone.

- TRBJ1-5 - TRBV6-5 TGTGCCAGCGGACGGGATAGCAATCAGCCCCAGCATTTT CASGRDSNQPQHF
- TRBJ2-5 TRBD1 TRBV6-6 TGTGCCAGCAGTACCGGACAGGGTGAGACCCAGTACTTC CASSTGQGETQYF
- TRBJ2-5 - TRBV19 TGTGCCAGTAGTAATCTCCCAGCGTACCAAGAGACCCAGTACTTC CASSNLPAYQETQYF
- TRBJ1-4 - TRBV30 TGTGCCTGGAGTGTTAGGGGTGCGGAAAAACTGTTTTTT CAWSVRGAEKLFF
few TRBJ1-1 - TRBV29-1 TGCAGCGTTGTGTTCTCGGTTGCGGCCACTGAAGCTTTCTTT CSVVFSVAATEAFF
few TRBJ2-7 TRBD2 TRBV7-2 TGTGCCAGCAGCCCGCTAGCGGGGCCATACGAGCAGTACTTC CASSPLAGPYEQYF
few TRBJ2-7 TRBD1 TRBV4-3 TGCGCCAGCAGCACCCGACAGGGGGGCTCCTACGAGCAGTACTTC CASSTRQGGSYEQYF
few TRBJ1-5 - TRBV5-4 TGTGCCAGCAGCTTGGATCAGGGCAATCAGCCCCAGCATTTT CASSLDQGNQPQHF
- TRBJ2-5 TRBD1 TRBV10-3 TGTGCCGTAGGCCGGGGACAGGGCCAAGAGACCCAGTACTTC CAVGRGQGQETQYF
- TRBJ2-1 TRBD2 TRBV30 TGTGCCTGGAGTGTGGATTTTTTCGGGGGGGCCTACAATGAGCAGTTCTTC CAWSVDFFGGAYNEQFF
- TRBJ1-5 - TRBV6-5 TGTGCCAGCAGTTACGGGACTCCCCAGCCCCAGCATTTT CASSYGTPQPQHF
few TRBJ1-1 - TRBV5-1 TGCGCCAGCAGCGTGGGCGAGTTGAACACTGAAGCTTTCTTT CASSVGELNTEAFF
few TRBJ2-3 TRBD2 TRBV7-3 TGTGCCAGCAGCCACTCAACTAGCGCCACAAAGGGAAATACGCAGTATTTT CASSHSTSATKGNTQYF
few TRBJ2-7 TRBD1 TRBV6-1 TGTGCCAGCAGTGAAAACGTCTGGACAGGGGGCGGGTACGAGCAGTACTTC CASSENVWTGGGYEQYF
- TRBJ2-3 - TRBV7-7 TGTGCTAGCAGCGCGGGCAACACAGATACGCAGTATTTT CASSAGNTDTQYF
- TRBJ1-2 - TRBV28 TGTGCCAGCAGTTTAGGACAGCTAAATGGCTACACCTTC CASSLGQLNGYTF
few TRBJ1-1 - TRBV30 TGTGCCTGGAGTGTACTCGAGATCGGGACTGATGAAGCTTTCTTT CAWSVLEIGTDEAFF
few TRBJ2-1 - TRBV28 TGTGCCAGCAGTTTAAGGGGAGGTGAGCAGTTCTTC CASSLRGGEQFF
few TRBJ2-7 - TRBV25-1 TGTGCCAGCAGTGCTCAGGGCGGCTACGAGCAGTACTTC CASSAQGGYEQYF
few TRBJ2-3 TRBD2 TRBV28 TGTGCCAGCAGTTTGACTAGCGGGAGGCCAGATACGCAGTATTTT CASSLTSGRPDTQYF
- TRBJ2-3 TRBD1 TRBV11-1 TGTGCCAGCAGCTTATCCGAGGGGGCAGGCACAGATACGCAGTATTTT CASSLSEGAGTDTQYF
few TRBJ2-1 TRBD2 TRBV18 TGTGCCAGCTCACCAGTAAGACAGCGGGGGTTCTACAATGAGCAGTTCTTC CASSPVRQRGFYNEQFF
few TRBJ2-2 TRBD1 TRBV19 TGTGCCAGTATGGGGACAGCGAACACCGGGGAGCTGTTTTTT CASMGTANTGELFF
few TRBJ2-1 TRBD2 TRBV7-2 TGTGCCAGCAGCTCGCGGGGGGGGGACAATGAGCAGTTCTTC CASSSRGGDNEQFF
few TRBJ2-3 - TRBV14 TGTGCCAGCAGCCAAGATTTAGTGCGGCCAGCTGGCGGAGATACGCAGTATTTT CASSQDLVRPAGGDTQYF
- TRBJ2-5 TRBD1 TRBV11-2 TGTGCCAGCAGCTTAGCCCCGACAGGGCGGGAGACCCAGTACTTC CASSLAPTGRETQYF
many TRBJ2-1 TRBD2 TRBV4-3 TGCGCCAGCAGCCAAGAGGGCGGGAGGGCCCCCTATGAGCAGTTCTTC CASSQEGGRAPYEQFF
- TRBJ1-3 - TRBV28 TGTGCCAGCAGTCCCTCGGGCTCTGGAAACACCATATATTTT CASSPSGSGNTIYF
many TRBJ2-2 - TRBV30 TGTGCCTGGGGCAGTAGGGGGAACGGGGAGCTGTTTTTT CAWGSRGNGELFF
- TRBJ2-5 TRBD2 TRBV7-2 TGTGCCAGCAGCACGTACTTTGGGCGGGGGCAAGAGACCCAGTACTTC CASSTYFGRGQETQYF
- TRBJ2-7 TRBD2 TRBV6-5 TGTGCCAGCACCCAACCGGGGGGGACCTACGAGCAGTACTTC CASTQPGGTYEQYF
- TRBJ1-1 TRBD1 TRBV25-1 TGTGCCAGCGAAGACAGGGGGCTCAGAGCTTTCTTT CASEDRGLRAFF
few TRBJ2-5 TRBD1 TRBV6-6 TGTGCCAGCAGCAAGCCGGGACAGGGGAAAGAGACCCAGTACTTC CASSKPGQGKETQYF
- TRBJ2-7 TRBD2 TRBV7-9 TGTGCCAGCAGCCCCCCCGGGGGGGAGCAGTACTTC CASSPPGGEQYF
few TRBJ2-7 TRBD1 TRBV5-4 TGTGCCAGCAGCGTAGGACAGGATTTCTACGAGCAGTACTTC CASSVGQDFYEQYF
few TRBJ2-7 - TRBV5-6 TGTGCCAGCAGCTTGTGGCAGGGGCCTGCCTACGAGCAGTACTTC CASSLWQGPAYEQYF
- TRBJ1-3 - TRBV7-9 TGTGCCAGCAGCTTAGCGGGCCCTCCGATAGGAAACACCATATATTTT CASSLAGPPIGNTIYF
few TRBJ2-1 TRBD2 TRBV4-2 TGTGCCAGCAGCCAAGGGGGGGGTCTCTCCTACAATGAGCAGTTCTTC CASSQGGGLSYNEQFF
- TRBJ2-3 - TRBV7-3 TGTGCCAGCAGCCTAAGCCCCGGTAGCACAGATACGCAGTATTTT CASSLSPGSTDTQYF
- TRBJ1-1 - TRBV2 TGTGCCACCCAGCCCCGCACAGAACCTGAAGCTTTCTTT CATQPRTEPEAFF
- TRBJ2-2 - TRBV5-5 TGTGCCAGCAGCCCCGTGGGCGGGGCCGGGGAGCTGTTTTTT CASSPVGGAGELFF
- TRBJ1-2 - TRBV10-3 TGTGCCATCAGTGACAGGGCGATGGATGGCTACACCTTC CAISDRAMDGYTF
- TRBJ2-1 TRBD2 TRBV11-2 TGTGCCAGCAGTAAGAGCGGGGCTCTCAGTGAGCAGTTCTTC CASSKSGALSEQFF